The present T cell receptor (beta chain) was sequenced within a study of hypomethylating agent response in myelodysplastic syndrome. Study-wide background: A diploid cytogenetic profile was most common; mean age approximately 72 +/- 6.3 years. Patients with neither complete response nor hematologic improvement were classed non-responders. Broader study findings: After treatment, novel clonotypes emerged more in responders, contracted ones more in non-responders.

The CDR3 loop spans 13 amino acids. Germline CDR1 is LGHNA and CDR2 is YNFKEQ. The V end lost 1 base, the J end lost 4 bases, and 8 bases lay between the germline ends. The assay was immunoSEQ multiplex PCR, and TCRdb's table has in-frame clones only and misses some. The sample yields 2,800 or so clones, 82% seen once. Concerning this clone: As yet, its antigen is unknown.

This TCR was recovered from a human donor with myelodysplastic syndrome. The genes are TRBV4-2 and TRBJ2-7; D gene uncertain. The sequenced sample was bone marrow, obtained before or after starting hypomethylating agent treatment for myelodysplastic syndrome (not recorded which). CDR3 region: CASSQGIGYEQYF. The CDR3 DNA sequence: TGTGCCAGCAGCCAAGGTATCGGATACGAGCAGTACTTC.